The 20 T cell receptor beta chains given below trace back to one sample, sequenced in a study of cytomegalovirus exposure and HLA in healthy donors. The PCR used 60 Vbeta and 13 Jbeta primers. TCRdb keeps only in-frame clones here, not all; method: immunoSEQ multiplex PCR. This sample has about 140,000 clones; 80% occur once, and the top ten carry nearly 7%. The material sequenced was PBMCs. The receptors stem from a middle-aged man in good health and CMV-seropositive.

This sequence joins TRBV6-6 and TRBJ2-5; 7 nucleotides line up with TRBD2. CDR1 is MNHNY and CDR2 is SVGAGI in the germline V gene (reference sequence). The CDR3 consists of 16 residues. V trimming: 4 bases; J trimming: 3 bases; junction bases outside the gene matches: 11. DNA for the CDR3: TGTGCCAGCAGTTTCCCCCGGGAGGCTCAAGAAGAGACCCAGTACTTC. Translation gives CASSFPREAQEETQYF.

DNA of the CDR3: TGTGCCAGCAGCTCAACAGGGAACTATGGCTACACCTTC. Translation: CASSSTGNYGYTF. The chain combines TRBV11-2 with TRBJ1-2; perhaps TRBD1 as D (6 bases). This CDR3 comprises 13 residues. V was trimmed by 4 bases and J by 2 bases, leaving 8 bases between them. Germline loops: CDR1 SGHAT, CDR2 FQNNGV.

The chain uses TRBV29-1 and TRBJ2-2, with D tentatively TRBD1 (5 bases). The DNA end lines up better with TRBJ1-3; the J call may be wrong. The CDR3 runs 14 residues. Germline lookup yields CDR1 SQVTM and CDR2 ANQGSEA. The CDR3 coding sequence is TGCAGCGTTGAGAAGGGGTTCTCTGGAAACACCATATATTTT. It encodes CSVEKGFSGNTIYF.

The CDR3 protein is CASSYSVAGGSDTQYF. In nucleotides, the CDR3 is TGTGCCAGCAGTTACTCAGTAGCGGGAGGCTCAGATACGCAGTATTTT. The chain couples TRBV6-5 to TRBJ2-3; 10 nucleotides align to TRBD2. The CDR3 runs to 16 residues. The J segment lost 4 bases and the V segment lost 0 bases, leaving 4 bases of the junction unmatched. Per germline, CDR1 MNHEY and CDR2 SVGAGI.

The sample holds one count of this clone. The gene calls are TRBV18 and TRBJ2-1, with 14 nucleotides matching TRBD2. Germline CDR1 reads KGHSH; CDR2 reads LQKENI. The CDR3 length is 18 residues. The J segment lost 0 bases and the V segment lost 5 bases, leaving 6 bases of the junction unmatched. CDR3 amino acids: CASSSGLAGGSSYNEQFF. CDR3 nucleotides: TGTGCCAGCTCATCCGGACTAGCGGGGGGTAGCTCCTACAATGAGCAGTTCTTC.

This rearrangement joins TRBV7-9 to TRBJ1-2, with D possibly being TRBD1 (6 bases). V lost 5 bases, J lost 8 bases, and 30 bases lay in between. CDR1 is SEHNR, CDR2 FQNEAQ, per germline (reference sequence). The CDR3 loop spans 18 amino acids. The CDR3 reads CASSLSGSGTNHKGGYTF. CDR3 sequence (DNA): TGTGCCAGCAGCCTCTCCGGTTCCGGGACAAACCACAAAGGCGGCTACACCTTC.

This chain links TRBV5-4 with TRBJ2-3; 13 bases agree with TRBD2. V trimming: 4 bases; J trimming: 1 base; junction bases outside the gene matches: 3. This CDR3 contains 16 residues. From germline, CDR1 is SGHNT and CDR2 YYREEE (reference sequence). CDR3 residues: CASSGLAGDRTDTQYF. In nucleotides, the CDR3 is TGTGCCAGCAGCGGACTAGCGGGAGATCGCACAGATACGCAGTATTTT.

The J gene is TRBJ2-5, the V gene TRBV2, with 10 bases identical to TRBD2. The CDR3 is 14 amino acids. V shed 6 bases and J 4 bases; nucleotides not matched to a gene: 5. Germline lookup yields CDR1 SNHLY and CDR2 FYNNEI. The CDR3 protein is CASSRAGGGETQYF. The CDR3 DNA is TGTGCCAGCAGCCGAGCGGGAGGGGGAGAGACCCAGTACTTC.

The chain couples TRBV9 to TRBJ2-5; 13 bases fit TRBD2. The V gene's germline CDR1 is SGDLS and CDR2 YYNGEE. The CDR3 is 17 amino acids. J lost 5 bases, V lost 4 bases, and 11 bases had no gene match. The CDR3 DNA reads TGTGCCAGCAGCAGGACTAGCGGGGGCCTGTGGAGGGAGACCCAGTACTTC. Residues: CASSRTSGGLWRETQYF.

The chain carries TRBV7-9 and TRBJ1-5, with 8 nucleotides matching TRBD1. CDR1 is SEHNR and CDR2 is FQNEAQ in the germline V gene (reference sequence). The CDR3 is 14 amino acids. The trim removed 5 bases at V and 6 bases at J, leaving 6 bases unmatched. The CDR3 nucleotides read TGTGCCAGCAGCCCCGCTCAGGGGGCTCAGCCCCAGCATTTT. Translation gives CASSPAQGAQPQHF.

CDR3 sequence reads: CAISDQGGTSGEQYF. The CDR3, as DNA: TGTGCCATCAGTGACCAGGGTGGTACGTCTGGCGAGCAGTACTTC. The V call is TRBV10-3, the J call TRBJ2-7; D may be TRBD1 (5 bases). The CDR3 contains 15 residues. Germline CDR1 is ENHRY and CDR2 is SYGVKD. The V gene lost 3 bases and the J gene lost 6 bases, with 18 bases spanning the gap.

The rearrangement links TRBV27 to TRBJ2-7; 7 bases are a match to TRBD2. The CDR3 totals 14 residues. Germline CDR1 reads MNHEY; CDR2 reads SMNVEV (reference sequence). The ends lost 2 bases at V and 5 bases at J; junction bases unmatched: 6. CDR3 amino acids: CASSLAGRVHEQYF. The CDR3 coding sequence is TGTGCCAGCAGTTTAGCAGGGAGGGTCCACGAGCAGTACTTC.

This clone has a handful of counts. The chain recombines TRBV2 with TRBJ1-4; 7 bases align to TRBD1. V was pared by 8 bases and J by 7 bases, with 7 bases of the junction left unmatched. This CDR3 comprises 13 residues. The germline CDR1 and CDR2 sequences are SNHLY and FYNNEI. The CDR3 here is CASQGQLSEKLFF. Written as DNA, the CDR3 is TGTGCCAGCCAGGGACAGTTAAGTGAAAAACTGTTTTTT.

J is TRBJ2-5 and V is TRBV5-1; 14 bases align to TRBD2. The closer fit of TRBJ2-7 to the DNA end suggests the J call may be wrong. Germline CDR1 reads SGHRS; CDR2 reads YFSETQ. The CDR3 contains 19 residues. In DNA, the CDR3 is TGCGCCAGCAGCTCCGATTCACTGACTAGCGGGAGGGCCAGGTACGAGCAGTACTTC. The encoded protein is CASSSDSLTSGRARYEQYF.

The chain carries TRBV2 and TRBJ2-1; TRBD1 is a possible D gene (5 bases). Germline CDR1 is SNHLY and CDR2 is FYNNEI. The CDR3 length is 12 residues. V was trimmed by 8 bases and J by 6 bases, leaving 11 bases between them. The CDR3 DNA is TGTGCCAGCGGACGACAGCTCAATGAGCAGTTCTTC. It is translated as CASGRQLNEQFF.

This clone has just a few counts. The chain links TRBV4-1 to TRBJ2-1; D uncertain. The CDR3 is made up of 15 amino acids. Per the germline V gene, CDR1 is MGHRA and CDR2 is YSYEKL. The V end lost 1 base, the J end lost 1 base, and 8 bases lay between the germline ends. The CDR3 nucleotides are TGCGCCAGCAGCCAAGTTCTAGGTTCCTACAATGAGCAGTTCTTC. It codes for CASSQVLGSYNEQFF.

This rearrangement joins TRBV5-1 to TRBJ2-3; 10 bases map to TRBD2. The CDR3 is made up of 16 amino acids. CDR1 is SGHRS and CDR2 is YFSETQ in the germline V gene. With V trimmed by 4 bases and J by 0 bases, 5 bases remained unmatched. The CDR3 coding sequence is TGCGCCAGCAGCGAAGGACTAGCGGCTAGCACAGATACGCAGTATTTT. Protein: CASSEGLAASTDTQYF.

The J gene is TRBJ2-7, the V gene TRBV7-9; a weak D match, TRBD1 (6 bases). Per germline, CDR1 SEHNR and CDR2 FQNEAQ (reference sequence). The length of the CDR3 is 14 residues. V lost 2 bases and J 1 base, leaving 9 bases between the germline ends. DNA of the CDR3: TGTGCCAGCAGCTTAAGACAGGATTCCTACGAGCAGTACTTC. Translation: CASSLRQDSYEQYF.

The genes are TRBV7-8 and TRBJ1-1; D might be TRBD1 (5 bases). Per the germline V gene, CDR1 is SGHVS and CDR2 is FQNEAQ. V dropped 5 bases and J dropped 0 bases, with 13 bases sitting between them. The CDR3 has 15 residues. The CDR3, as DNA: TGTGCCAGCAGCCAAACTCTGACAGTGAACACTGAAGCTTTCTTT. Protein product: CASSQTLTVNTEAFF.

The rearrangement uses TRBV7-2 and TRBJ1-1, with D possibly being TRBD1 (5 bases). The CDR3 has 14 amino acids. Germline CDR1 and CDR2: SGHTA and FQGNSA. V shed 0 bases and J shed 9 bases, with 14 bases lying between them. The CDR3 DNA reads as TGTGCCAGCAGCTTAGCGGCCTTGGGGCTACAAGCTTTCTTT. Its protein product is CASSLAALGLQAFF.